These T cell receptor beta chains were read from a single sample in a study of blood T cell repertoires in COVID-19. Sequencing used immunoSEQ multiplex PCR; TCRdb keeps in-frame clones, though not all of them. The data hold under 80,000 clones, with more than 65% observed a single time. Material: peripheral blood. The receptors stem from a man aged 50-60 years with acute or convalescent COVID-19. Each CDR3 is given with its conserved first and last residue. Fields, in order: J gene, V gene, clone size, D gene, CDR3 DNA, CDR3 protein. D genes are given only for firm matches. Size is omitted from some rows. Given values are once, few, many or a class for expanded clones.

>TRBJ1-1|TRBV7-2|NA|NA
TGTGCCAGCAGCTTAGCCCGGGAAACTGAAGCTTTCTTT
CASSLARETEAFF
>TRBJ1-5|TRBV14|NA|NA
TGTGCCAGCAGCCAATTCCCCGGGGAGCCCCAGCATTTT
CASSQFPGEPQHF
>TRBJ2-2|TRBV2|once|NA
TGTGCCAGCACCGGAGTAGGGGCCGGGGAGCTGTTTTTT
CASTGVGAGELFF
>TRBJ2-1|TRBV27|NA|TRBD2
TGTGCCAGCAGTTTGGTGACTAGCGGGAGTAATGAGCAGTTCTTC
CASSLVTSGSNEQFF
>TRBJ1-1|TRBV6-5|NA|NA
TGTGCCAGCAACAAAGGGAGCCTGAACACTGAAGCTTTCTTT
CASNKGSLNTEAFF
>TRBJ2-5|TRBV2|NA|NA
TGTGCCAGCGCCCTCCGGGCTAGCGAGTACCAAGAGACCCAGTACTTC
CASALRASEYQETQYF
>TRBJ2-7|TRBV6-6|few|NA
TGTGCCATCCAGGGGGGCAGGTGGGGTGACGAGCAGTACTTC
CAIQGGRWGDEQYF
>TRBJ1-2|TRBV12-3/TRBV12-4|NA|NA
TGTGCCAGCAGTTTAGGGGCAGGTGGCGGCTACACCTTC
CASSLGAGGGYTF
>TRBJ2-5|TRBV7-9|NA|TRBD2
TGTGCCAGCAGCTTCCTAGCGGGGAGACAAGAGACCCAGTACTTC
CASSFLAGRQETQYF
>TRBJ1-1|TRBV11-2|once|NA
TGTGCCAGCAGCTTATCCGCAGCTGAAGCTTTCTTT
CASSLSAAEAFF
>TRBJ1-1|TRBV2|NA|TRBD1
TGTGCCAGCAGGAGAGGACAGGGGAGGGCTGAAGCTTTCTTT
CASRRGQGRAEAFF
>TRBJ2-2|TRBV7-2|NA|NA
TGTGCCAGCAGCTTACTTGGTCCGCGGCAGCTGTTTTTT
CASSLLGPRQLFF
>TRBJ2-5|TRBV27|once|NA
TGTGCCAGCAGTTCCACCCAGGAGACCCAGTACTTC
CASSSTQETQYF
>TRBJ1-3|TRBV18|NA|TRBD1
TGTGCCAGCTCACCACAAAGTCCGGACAGGGCTGGGAACACCATATATTTT
CASSPQSPDRAGNTIYF
>TRBJ1-6|TRBV3-1/TRBV3-2|once|NA
TGTGCCAGCAGCCGAGGAACCGAGGGATCGTCCTATAATTCACCCCTCCACTTT
CASSRGTEGSSYNSPLHF
>TRBJ2-1|TRBV9|NA|NA
TGTGCCAGCAGCAACAGAAACTCCTACAATGAGCAGTTCTTC
CASSNRNSYNEQFF
>TRBJ1-2|TRBV2|NA|TRBD1
TGTGCCAGCAGTCTTGGAGGGGGCCCCACTAACTATGGCTACACCTTC
CASSLGGGPTNYGYTF
>TRBJ2-7|TRBV27|few|NA
TGTGCCAGCAGCCCCGGCTCCTACGAGCAGTACTTC
CASSPGSYEQYF
>TRBJ2-3|TRBV9|NA|NA
TGTGCCAGCAACGGCGGGGTTAGCACAGATACGCAGTATTTT
CASNGGVSTDTQYF
>TRBJ1-5|TRBV11-2|NA|NA
TGTGCCAGCAGCTTTGACGGAGATCAGCCCCAGCATTTT
CASSFDGDQPQHF
>TRBJ2-5|TRBV3-1/TRBV3-2|NA|TRBD1
TGTGCCAGCAGCCAAGATCTGCCAGGGGGCCAAGAGACCCAGTACTTC
CASSQDLPGGQETQYF
>TRBJ2-5|TRBV2|NA|NA
TGTGCCAGCAGTGGGGGGGGCTCCGGTGAGACCCAGTACTTC
CASSGGGSGETQYF
>TRBJ1-1|TRBV7-3|NA|TRBD1
TGTGCCAGCAGCGTCGGGGACAGTCGAACTGAAGCTTTCTTT
CASSVGDSRTEAFF
>TRBJ2-1|TRBV3-1/TRBV3-2|once|NA
TGTGCCAGCAGCCAAGATCTGACTAGTAGCTCCTACAATGAGCAGTTCTTC
CASSQDLTSSSYNEQFF
>TRBJ1-1|TRBV28|NA|TRBD1
TGTGCCAGCAGTTCGTACAGGGGGGGCACTGAAGCTTTCTTT
CASSSYRGGTEAFF
>TRBJ2-3|TRBV7-2|NA|TRBD2
TGTGCCAGCAGCCCCCCCGGGGGCGGGGGGATTGATACGCAGTATTTT
CASSPPGGGGIDTQYF
>TRBJ1-1|TRBV11-2|NA|NA
TGTGCCAGCAGCTTAGAGGGGAGGAGCACTGAAGCTTTCTTT
CASSLEGRSTEAFF
>TRBJ2-7|TRBV11-3|NA|TRBD2
TGTGCCAGCAGCTTAGAGGTCGGACTAGCGGGAGGGCGCTTTGTGGATGAGCAGTACTTC
CASSLEVGLAGGRFVDEQYF
>TRBJ1-6|TRBV3-1/TRBV3-2|NA|NA
TGTGCCAGCAGCCAGAGGGATTCACCCCTCCACTTT
CASSQRDSPLHF
>TRBJ1-5|TRBV15|NA|NA
TGTGCCACCAGCAGAGATCAGGGAACTCAGCCCCAGCATTTT
CATSRDQGTQPQHF
>TRBJ1-2|TRBV10-3|few|TRBD1
TGTGCCATCACTCCGGGACAGGGGGCGCCTGGCTACACCTTC
CAITPGQGAPGYTF
>TRBJ2-1|TRBV6-5|NA|NA
TGTGCCAGTAGGACAGGGAGGGGAAAAAATGAGCAGTTCTTC
CASRTGRGKNEQFF
>TRBJ2-7|TRBV27|NA|TRBD2
TGTGCCAGCACCCCAGGGACTAGCGGGAGTGGCGAGCAGTACTTC
CASTPGTSGSGEQYF
>TRBJ1-1|TRBV5-6|NA|NA
TGTGCCAGCAGCTTGGTTCGTAGTTCTGAAGCTTTCTTT
CASSLVRSSEAFF
>TRBJ2-3|TRBV5-4|NA|TRBD1
TGTGCCAGCAGCCCAACAGGGGAGCCCACAGATACGCAGTATTTT
CASSPTGEPTDTQYF
>TRBJ1-1|TRBV7-2|NA|NA
TGTGCCAGCAGACCACCCTCCGGGAGTATGAACACTGAAGCTTTCTTT
CASRPPSGSMNTEAFF
>TRBJ2-7|TRBV19|NA|TRBD1
TGTGCCAGTACCGCAGGACAGGGACCTTCCTACGAGCAGTACTTC
CASTAGQGPSYEQYF
>TRBJ1-6|TRBV10-3|NA|NA
TGTGCCATCAGGATACAGCAGGATCGGCATTCACCCCTCCACTTT
CAIRIQQDRHSPLHF
>TRBJ1-1|TRBV3-1/TRBV3-2|NA|TRBD1
TGTGCCAGCAGTAATCGGACAGGGAACACTGAAGCTTTCTTT
CASSNRTGNTEAFF
>TRBJ2-3|TRBV7-6|once|NA
TGTGCCAGCAGCTTAGGGACTTACTATGGCACAGATACGCAGTATTTT
CASSLGTYYGTDTQYF
>TRBJ1-2|TRBV5-6|NA|NA
TGTGCCAGCAGCTTGGGTCAGGAAAGTGGCTACACCTTC
CASSLGQESGYTF
>TRBJ2-2|TRBV15|NA|TRBD2
TGTGCCACCAGCCGATTGGGGGGGGTGGCCGGGGAGCTGTTTTTT
CATSRLGGVAGELFF
>TRBJ2-7|TRBV6-6|NA|TRBD1
TGTGCCAGCAAGAGCAGGGGGTTGGCCTACGAGCAGTACTTC
CASKSRGLAYEQYF
>TRBJ2-7|TRBV2|NA|NA
TGTGCCAGCAGTGAAGACTGGGAGCAGTACTTC
CASSEDWEQYF
>TRBJ2-4|TRBV4-2|NA|NA
TGTGCCAGCAGCCAAGATTCCGCTAGAAATAGCATTCAGTACTTC
CASSQDSARNSIQYF
>TRBJ1-3|TRBV7-9|NA|TRBD1
TGTGCCAGCAGCTTTTCTGACAGGGTGGGAAACACCATATATTTT
CASSFSDRVGNTIYF
>TRBJ2-1|TRBV19|NA|TRBD2
TGTGCCAGTACCCCCACTAGCGGGAGCGGGCAGTTCTTC
CASTPTSGSGQFF
>TRBJ2-2|TRBV7-2|NA|TRBD1
TGTGCCAGCAGCGCACGGACAGGGGGCACGGCCGGGGAGCTGTTTTTT
CASSARTGGTAGELFF
>TRBJ1-6|TRBV7-8|NA|TRBD1
TGTGCCAGCAGTCCTGCAGGGGGTTCACCCCTCCACTTT
CASSPAGGSPLHF
>TRBJ1-1|TRBV6-5|NA|NA
TGTGCCAGCAGGGAGCGGGGGTCGGACACTGAAGCTTTCTTT
CASRERGSDTEAFF
>TRBJ1-2|TRBV10-3|NA|TRBD1
TGTGCCATCAGTGAGACAGGGGACCATGGCTACACCTTC
CAISETGDHGYTF
>TRBJ2-1|TRBV19|NA|TRBD1
TGTGCCAGTAGTTCGGACAGGTTAGCTTCAGGTGAGCAGTTCTTC
CASSSDRLASGEQFF
>TRBJ2-6|TRBV18|NA|NA
TGTGCCAGCTCACGAGACACTCTTTCCTCATCTGGGGCCAACGTCCTGACTTTC
CASSRDTLSSSGANVLTF
>TRBJ1-1|TRBV7-9|NA|TRBD1
TGTGCCAGCAGCTTCCAGGGGGCCTTCACTGAAGCTTTCTTT
CASSFQGAFTEAFF
>TRBJ2-7|TRBV19|NA|TRBD2
TGTGCCAGTAGTATGGACGGCAGTAGACTAGCGGGAAGGTACGAGCAGTACTTC
CASSMDGSRLAGRYEQYF
>TRBJ1-3|TRBV15|few|NA
TGTGCCACCAGCGGCACCGACAGGACACAGGACTCTGGAAACACCATATATTTT
CATSGTDRTQDSGNTIYF
>TRBJ2-5|TRBV5-1|NA|TRBD1
TGCGCCAGCAGCGGATCAAGGGGGCACGAGGAGACCCAGTACTTC
CASSGSRGHEETQYF